This paragraph reports one T cell receptor (beta chain). This record comes from a study of T cell responses to AZD1222 COVID-19 vaccine. J lost 7 bases, V lost 0 bases, and 7 bases had no gene match. The CDR3 consists of 16 residues. Per germline, CDR1 MNHEY and CDR2 SVGEGT. The protocol was immunoSEQ multiplex PCR, while the TCRdb copy is restricted to in-frame clones and leaves out a portion. The profile shows fewer than 120,000 clones, 81% of them singletons. The sample consisted of peripheral blood, taken on day 0 of AZD1222 vaccination. This TCR was recovered from an adult in good health. The chain employs TRBV6-2 or TRBV6-3 and TRBJ2-1, with 9 bases identical to TRBD2. CDR3 residues: CASSYSTSGGSNEQFF. The CDR3 DNA sequence: TGTGCCAGCAGTTACTCGACCAGCGGGGGGTCTAATGAGCAGTTCTTC.